The subject of this entry is one T cell receptor (beta chain). The antigen remains undetermined. V dropped 3 bases and J dropped 5 bases, with 16 bases sitting between them. Germline V gene data show CDR1 as LGHNT and CDR2 as FRNRAP. CDR3 length equals 15 residues. The data were obtained in a study of cytomegalovirus exposure and HLA in healthy donors. It was with 60 Vbeta and 13 Jbeta primers that the PCR ran. Clones were read by immunoSEQ multiplex PCR, and TCRdb kept only the in-frame ones, dropping some. The repertoire holds around 130,000 clones, with around 8.5% as singletons. Findings and caveats of the study: Productive rates of about 90% or about 30% were seen for most TCR beta V segments in an earlier analysis. CMV serostatus was the sole immune exposure data available. In a later analysis, several top co-occurrence clusters appeared linked to parvovirus B19, influenza, CMV and Epstein-Barr virus.

The clonotype was recovered from a man in his forties in good health and CMV-seronegative. Sequencing was carried out using PBMCs. The gene calls are TRBV12-5 and TRBJ1-2, with D perhaps matching TRBD1 (6 bases). DNA of the CDR3: TGTGCTAGTGGTTTCCAGGGGCTCTCCAGTTATGGCTACACCTTC. Its protein product is CASGFQGLSSYGYTF.